Below are 14 T cell receptor beta chains sequenced from a single sample in a study of T-cell memory formation after mild COVID-19 (dated by TCRdb to the early 2020s). The protocol used for the library was 5' RACE. Sequencing took place on an Illumina NovaSeq 6000. TCRdb cleaned the public reads at Q25 with fastp, built clones with MiXCR and kept in-frame beta chains. Rows with one shared CDR3 protein collapse into an entry with the most common genes and DNA. Here the sample has about 430,000 distinct CDR3 sequences; about 24% occur a single time. 8.5% to 10% of the sample belongs to the ten largest clones. Sequenced input: PBMCs or a T cell subset sorted from them (not recorded which). The source is an adult woman who had mild COVID-19 (a few samples of this study predate the infection). The sample titles of this study are shuffled in the database, so cell type and time point are left out; the donor was told from shared clones.

This chain links TRBV5-1 with TRBJ2-1, with 11 nucleotides matching TRBD2. This CDR3 has 15 amino acids. CDR1 SGHRS and CDR2 YFSETQ come from the germline V gene. With V trimmed by 4 bases and J by 2 bases, 2 bases remained unmatched. The CDR3 reads CASSTSGSAYNEQFF. CDR3 bases: TGCGCCAGCAGCACTAGCGGGAGCGCCTACAATGAGCAGTTCTTC.

V is TRBV5-1 and J is TRBJ2-7, with no clear D. Trimming took 6 bases from V and 3 from J, leaving 16 bases between them. CDR3 size: 14 residues. Germline assignment: CDR1 SGHRS and CDR2 YFSETQ. The CDR3 DNA is TGCGCCAGCACACCGGGCCACACTTTCTACGAGCAGTACTTC. This sequence encodes CASTPGHTFYEQYF.

This clonotype has more than one count but fewer than ten. The chain combines TRBV12-3 or TRBV12-4 with TRBJ2-1; 9 bases agree with TRBD1. The CDR3 is made up of 13 amino acids. J was trimmed by 8 bases and V by 5 bases; bases with no gene match: 4. The CDR3 loop is CASSGQGIDEQFF. DNA for the CDR3: TGTGCCAGCAGTGGACAGGGGATCGATGAGCAGTTCTTC.

CDR3 residues: CASSLSTLNYEQYF. DNA of the CDR3: TGTGCCAGCAGCTTGTCGACTCTCAACTACGAGCAGTACTTC. The gene calls are TRBV5-8 and TRBJ2-7; D gene unclear. CDR3 length equals 14 residues. V lost 1 base and J lost 3, with 11 bases in between. CDR1 and CDR2 from the germline V gene are SGHTS and YDEGEE. The whole variable domain, remainder taken from reference TRBV5-8 and TRBJ2-7, is EAGVTQSPTHLIKTRGQQATLRCSPISGHTSVYWYQQALGLGLQFLLWYDEGEERNRGNFPPRFSGRQFPNYSSELNVNALELEDSALYLCASSLSTLNYEQYFGPGTRLTVT.

This clonotype was detected many times. The chain employs TRBV6-4 and TRBJ2-2, with D unclear. CDR1 is MRHNA and CDR2 is SNTAGT in the germline V gene. The CDR3 runs to 13 residues. With 0 bases removed from V and 3 bases from J, the gap between germline ends came to 2 bases. The CDR3 loop reads CASSDSDTGELFF. The CDR3 DNA reads TGTGCCAGCAGTGACTCGGACACCGGGGAGCTGTTTTTT.

The chain combines TRBV18 with TRBJ1-2, with unresolved D. V was shortened by 1 base and J by 2 bases, with 8 bases between the two germline ends. The V gene's germline CDR1 is KGHSH and CDR2 LQKENI. CDR3 length: 14 amino acids. The CDR3 is CASSPRTENYGYTF. As DNA, the CDR3 is TGTGCCAGCTCACCACGTACCGAGAACTATGGCTACACCTTC.

The CDR3 loop reads CSAKTGYRSYNEQFF. The CDR3 DNA is TGCAGTGCAAAGACTGGGTATCGGTCCTACAATGAGCAGTTCTTC. The genes are TRBV20-1 and TRBJ2-1; D gene ambiguous. Germline lookup yields CDR1 DFQATT and CDR2 SNEGSKA (reference sequence). The V gene lost 6 bases and the J gene lost 1 base, with 16 bases spanning the gap. The CDR3 loop spans 15 amino acids.

This sequence joins TRBV5-1 and TRBJ2-7, with D perhaps matching TRBD1 (5 bases). Trimming removed 0 bases at V and 0 bases at J, with 16 bases between. CDR1 is SGHRS, CDR2 YFSETQ, per germline. The CDR3 has 17 residues. Here the CDR3 DNA reads TGCGCCAGCAGCTTGGCCGTCGACAGTATCGTCTCCTACGAGCAGTACTTC. Residues: CASSLAVDSIVSYEQYF. Full variable domain (outside the CDR3, taken from reference TRBV5-1 and TRBJ2-7): KAGVTQTPRYLIKTRGQQVTLSCSPISGHRSVSWYQQTPGQGLQFLFEYFSETQRNKGNFPGRFSGRQFSNSRSEMNVSTLELGDSALYLCASSLAVDSIVSYEQYFGPGTRLTVT.

The chain links TRBV20-1 to TRBJ2-1, with 12 bases aligning to TRBD2. Trimming removed 0 bases from V and 0 bases from J; junction bases left unmatched: 12. CDR1 and CDR2 (germline): DFQATT, SNEGSKA (reference sequence). CDR3 length equals 20 residues. The DNA of the CDR3 is TGCAGTGCTAGAGATCCGTTTGGGACTAGCGGGTTCGGCTCCTACAATGAGCAGTTCTTC. It yields the protein CSARDPFGTSGFGSYNEQFF.

This clonotype was counted a few times. The chain employs TRBV20-1 and TRBJ1-5; no clear D gene. CDR3 length: 11 residues. Germline V gene data show CDR1 as DFQATT and CDR2 as SNEGSKA (reference sequence). Trimming stripped 1 base from V and 5 bases from J, with 3 bases between. The CDR3 region is CSARGDQPQHF. As DNA, the CDR3 is TGCAGTGCTAGAGGTGATCAGCCCCAGCATTTT.

This clonotype has just a few counts. V gene TRBV12-3 or TRBV12-4 combines with J gene TRBJ2-1, with 14 bases fitting TRBD2. V gave up 5 bases and J gave up 6 bases; unmatched junction bases: 6. The CDR3 contains 16 residues. The CDR3 nucleotides read TGTGCCAGCAGTGCTCCGGGACTAGCGGGGGTCAATGAGCAGTTCTTC. Amino acid sequence: CASSAPGLAGVNEQFF.

This chain uses TRBV7-9 with TRBJ1-1, with no clear D. Germline CDR1 reads SEHNR; CDR2 reads FQNEAQ (reference sequence). Trimming took off 5 bases at V and 4 bases at J, with 11 bases between the two ends. The CDR3 runs 13 residues. CDR3 nucleotides: TGTGCCAGCAGCCTCCTTAGTGTCACTGAAGCTTTCTTT. Its protein is CASSLLSVTEAFF. The whole variable domain, remainder taken from reference TRBV7-9 and TRBJ1-1, is DTGVSQNPRHKITKRGQNVTFRCDPISEHNRLYWYRQTLGQGPEFLTYFQNEAQLEKSRLLSDRFSAERPKGSFSTLEIQRTEQGDSAMYLCASSLLSVTEAFFGQGTRLTVV.

There are a few counts of this clonotype. V is TRBV15 and J is TRBJ1-2; D uncertain. Trimming pared 0 bases from V and 2 bases from J, leaving 10 bases between. Germline values: CDR1 LNHNV, CDR2 YYDKDF (reference sequence). The CDR3 runs to 15 residues. The CDR3 bases are TGTGCCACCAGCAGAGACCCCGGGCAGAACTATGGCTACACCTTC. It translates to CATSRDPGQNYGYTF.

In its sample, this clonotype was seen a few times. This rearrangement joins TRBV7-9 to TRBJ2-1; TRBD2 might be the D (5 bases). The CDR3 extends over 14 amino acids. CDR1 is SEHNR and CDR2 is FQNEAQ in the germline V gene (reference sequence). V was shortened by 1 base and J by 4 bases, with 8 bases between the two germline ends. The CDR3 coding sequence is TGTGCCAGCAGCTTAGTACTAGTATACAATGAGCAGTTCTTC. Residues: CASSLVLVYNEQFF.